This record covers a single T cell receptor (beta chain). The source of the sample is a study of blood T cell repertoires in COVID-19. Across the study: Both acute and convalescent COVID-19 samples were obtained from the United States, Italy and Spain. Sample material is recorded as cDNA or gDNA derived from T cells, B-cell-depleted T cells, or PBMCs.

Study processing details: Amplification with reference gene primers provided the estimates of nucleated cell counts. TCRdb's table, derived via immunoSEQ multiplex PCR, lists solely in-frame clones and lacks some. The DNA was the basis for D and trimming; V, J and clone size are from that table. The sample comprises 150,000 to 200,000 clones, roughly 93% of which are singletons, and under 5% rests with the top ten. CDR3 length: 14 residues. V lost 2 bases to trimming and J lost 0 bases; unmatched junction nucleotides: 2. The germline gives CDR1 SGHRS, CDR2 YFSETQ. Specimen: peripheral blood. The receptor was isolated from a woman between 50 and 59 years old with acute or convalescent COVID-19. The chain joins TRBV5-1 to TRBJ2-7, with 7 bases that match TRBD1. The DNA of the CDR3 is TGCGCCAGCAGCTTAAGGACAGGCTCCTACGAGCAGTACTTC. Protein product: CASSLRTGSYEQYF.